The clone carrying this T cell receptor (beta chain) was observed many times. The antigen remains undetermined. The CDR3 covers 18 residues. The J segment lost 2 bases and the V segment lost 3 bases, leaving 16 bases of the junction unmatched. The germline gives CDR1 DFQATT, CDR2 SNEGSKA (reference sequence). The iRepertoire nested amplicon-rescue multiplex PCR amplified TCR alpha and beta CDR3s from RNA. TCRdb passed the multiplex PCR reads through MiXCR, listing each CDR3 protein once. Of around 190,000 distinct CDR3 sequences in the sample, around 32% were seen once. This record comes from a study of glioma-infiltrating T cells. The study, taken as a whole, reports: Above-expected tissue-blood divergence occurred in all gliomas, most in low-grade ones. Tissue and blood shared very few CDR3 sequences.

The clonotype was recovered from a human donor with low-grade glioma or glioblastoma, undergoing nonglioma brain surgery, or in good health (not recorded which). The specimen sequenced was glioma tissue, nonneoplastic brain tissue, or PBMCs (not recorded which). This chain uses TRBV20-1 with TRBJ2-1; TRBD2 agrees at 7 bases. The CDR3 here is CSARSPFTAGETYNEQFF. In DNA, the CDR3 is TGCAGTGCTAGGTCCCCCTTTACGGCGGGGGAGACCTACAATGAGCAGTTCTTC.